This T cell receptor beta chain was recovered during a study of identical twins. This clonotype appeared a few times. One entry per CDR3 protein results from TCRdb running MiXCR on the 5' RACE reads. This sample has around 370,000 distinct CDR3 sequences, with 9% to 10% found just once. Trimming removed 3 bases at V and 6 bases at J, with 15 bases between. The CDR3 is made up of 14 amino acids. The chain combines TRBV12-3 or TRBV12-4 with TRBJ2-7; D might be TRBD1 (6 bases). Sequencing input: naive T cells sorted from blood. This TCR derives from a woman aged 50 to 60 in good health. The CDR3 DNA reads TGTGCCAGCAGTTTTTGGGGGCTAGCAGTCGAGCAGTACTTC. Its protein product is CASSFWGLAVEQYF.